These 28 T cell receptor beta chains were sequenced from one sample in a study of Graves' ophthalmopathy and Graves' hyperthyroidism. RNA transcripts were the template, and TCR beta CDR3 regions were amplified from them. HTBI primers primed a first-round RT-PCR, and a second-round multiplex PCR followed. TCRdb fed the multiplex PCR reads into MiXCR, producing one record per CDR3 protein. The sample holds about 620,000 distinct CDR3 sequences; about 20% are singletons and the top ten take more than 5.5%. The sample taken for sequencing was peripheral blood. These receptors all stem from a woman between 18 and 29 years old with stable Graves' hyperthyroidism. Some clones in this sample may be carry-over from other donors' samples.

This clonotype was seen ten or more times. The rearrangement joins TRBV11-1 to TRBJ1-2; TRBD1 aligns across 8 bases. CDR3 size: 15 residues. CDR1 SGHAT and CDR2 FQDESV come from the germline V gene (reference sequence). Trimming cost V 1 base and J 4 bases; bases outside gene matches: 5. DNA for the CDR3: TGTGCCAGCAGCTTAGAGGCGGACAGGGCCTATGGCTACACCTTC. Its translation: CASSLEADRAYGYTF. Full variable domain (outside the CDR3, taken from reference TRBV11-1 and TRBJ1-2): EAEVAQSPRYKITEKSQAVAFWCDPISGHATLYWYRQILGQGPELLVQFQDESVVDDSQLPKDRFSAERLKGVDSTLKIQPAELGDSAMYLCASSLEADRAYGYTFGSGTRLTVV.

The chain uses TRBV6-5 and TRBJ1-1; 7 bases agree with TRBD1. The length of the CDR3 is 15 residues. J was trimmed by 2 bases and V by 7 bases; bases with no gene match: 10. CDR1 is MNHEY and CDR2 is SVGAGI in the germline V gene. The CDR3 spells CASISSQGVNTEAFF. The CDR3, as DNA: TGTGCCAGCATTTCATCCCAGGGGGTTAACACTGAAGCTTTCTTT.

The CDR3, as DNA: TGCGCCAGCAATTACCACCCACAAAGCTCTGGGGCCAACGTCCTGACTTTC. Protein: CASNYHPQSSGANVLTF. The V call is TRBV10-1, the J call TRBJ2-6; D call uncertain. With 7 bases removed from V and 0 bases from J, the gap between germline ends came to 16 bases. Germline V gives CDR1 WNHNN, CDR2 SYGVQD (reference sequence). The CDR3 extends over 17 amino acids.

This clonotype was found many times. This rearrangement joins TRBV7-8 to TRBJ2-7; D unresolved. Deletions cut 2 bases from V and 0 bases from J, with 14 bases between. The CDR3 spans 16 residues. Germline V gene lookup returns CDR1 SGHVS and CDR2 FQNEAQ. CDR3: CASSLSTLRSSYEQYF. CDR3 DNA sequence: TGTGCCAGCAGCTTATCTACGCTGAGGAGCTCCTACGAGCAGTACTTC.

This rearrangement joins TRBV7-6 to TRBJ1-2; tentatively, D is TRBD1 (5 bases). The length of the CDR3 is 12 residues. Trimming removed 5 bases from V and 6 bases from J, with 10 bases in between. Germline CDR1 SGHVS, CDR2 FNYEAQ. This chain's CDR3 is CASSPDRNGYTF. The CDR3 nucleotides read TGTGCCAGCAGCCCTGACAGAAATGGCTACACCTTC.

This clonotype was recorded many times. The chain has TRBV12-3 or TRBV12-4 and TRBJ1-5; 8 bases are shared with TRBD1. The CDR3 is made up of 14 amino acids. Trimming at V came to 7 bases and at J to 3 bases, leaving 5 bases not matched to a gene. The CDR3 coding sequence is TGTGCCAGCACTCTCAGGGGGCACAATCAGCCCCAGCATTTT. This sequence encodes CASTLRGHNQPQHF.

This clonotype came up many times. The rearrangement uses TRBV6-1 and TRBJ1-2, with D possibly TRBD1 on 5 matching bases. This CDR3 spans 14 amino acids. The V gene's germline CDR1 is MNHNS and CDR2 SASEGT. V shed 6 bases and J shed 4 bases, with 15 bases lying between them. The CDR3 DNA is TGTGCCAGCAGCCGGGACCCAGGGCCCTATGGCTACACCTTC. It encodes CASSRDPGPYGYTF.

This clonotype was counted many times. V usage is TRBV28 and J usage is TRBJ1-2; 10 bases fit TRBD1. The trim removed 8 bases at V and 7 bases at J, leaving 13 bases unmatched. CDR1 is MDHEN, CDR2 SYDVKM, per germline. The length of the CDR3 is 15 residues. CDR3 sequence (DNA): TGTGCCAGCTGGGACAGGGGCGAATCAACCGGTGGCTACACCTTC. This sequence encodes CASWDRGESTGGYTF.

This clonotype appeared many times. The DNA for the CDR3 is TGTGCCAGCAGCCAAGAGATGGGCCTATATGGCTACACCTTC. This codes for CASSQEMGLYGYTF. This chain links TRBV3-1 with TRBJ1-2; D is unclear. CDR3 length equals 14 residues. Germline V lookup: CDR1 LGHDT, CDR2 YNNKEL (reference sequence). V was cut by 0 bases and J by 5 bases, with 10 bases left in between.

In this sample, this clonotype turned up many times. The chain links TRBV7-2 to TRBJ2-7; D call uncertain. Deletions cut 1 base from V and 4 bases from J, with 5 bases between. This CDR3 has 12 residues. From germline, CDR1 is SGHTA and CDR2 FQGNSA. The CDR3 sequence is CASSLDLYEQYF. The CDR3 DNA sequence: TGTGCCAGCAGCTTAGACCTATACGAGCAGTACTTC.

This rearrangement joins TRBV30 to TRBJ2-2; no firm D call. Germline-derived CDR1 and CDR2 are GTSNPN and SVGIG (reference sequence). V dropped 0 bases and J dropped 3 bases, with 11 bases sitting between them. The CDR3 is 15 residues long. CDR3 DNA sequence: TGTGCCTGGAGTGTAAAAGGGATTCACACCGGGGAGCTGTTTTTT. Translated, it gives CAWSVKGIHTGELFF. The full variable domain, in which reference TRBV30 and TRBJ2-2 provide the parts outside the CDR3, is SQTIHQWPATLVQPVGSPLSLECTVEGTSNPNLYWYRQAAGRGLQLLFYSVGIGQISSEVPQNLSASRPQDRQFILSSKKLLLSDSGFYLCAWSVKGIHTGELFFGEGSRLTVL.

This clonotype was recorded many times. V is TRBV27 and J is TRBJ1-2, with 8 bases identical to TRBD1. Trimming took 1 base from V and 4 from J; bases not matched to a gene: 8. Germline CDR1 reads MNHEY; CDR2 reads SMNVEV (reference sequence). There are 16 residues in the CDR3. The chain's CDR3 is CASSLLGPQGGYGYTF. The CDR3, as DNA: TGTGCCAGCAGTTTATTGGGGCCACAGGGGGGCTATGGCTACACCTTC.

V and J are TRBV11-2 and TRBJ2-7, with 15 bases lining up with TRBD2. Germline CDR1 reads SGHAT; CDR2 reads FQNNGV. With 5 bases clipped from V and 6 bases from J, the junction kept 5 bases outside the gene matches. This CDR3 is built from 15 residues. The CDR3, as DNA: TGTGCCAGCAGCCCATGGACTAGCGGGAGGGGCGAGCAGTACTTC. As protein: CASSPWTSGRGEQYF.

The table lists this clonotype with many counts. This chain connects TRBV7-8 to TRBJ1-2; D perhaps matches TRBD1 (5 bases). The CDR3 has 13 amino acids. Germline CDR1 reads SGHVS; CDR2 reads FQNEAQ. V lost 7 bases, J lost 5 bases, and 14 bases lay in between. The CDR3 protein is CASNSGGSYGYTF. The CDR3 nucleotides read TGTGCCAGCAATTCCGGGGGATCTTATGGCTACACCTTC.

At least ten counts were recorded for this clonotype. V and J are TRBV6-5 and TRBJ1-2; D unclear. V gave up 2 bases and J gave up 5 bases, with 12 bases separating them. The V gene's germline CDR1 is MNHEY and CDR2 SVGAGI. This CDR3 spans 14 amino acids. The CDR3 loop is CASSYGQNFYGYTF. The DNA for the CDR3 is TGTGCCAGCAGTTACGGGCAGAATTTTTATGGCTACACCTTC.

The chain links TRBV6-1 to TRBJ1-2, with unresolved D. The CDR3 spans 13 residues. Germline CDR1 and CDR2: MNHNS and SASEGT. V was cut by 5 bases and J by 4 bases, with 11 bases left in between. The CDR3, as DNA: TGTGCCAGCAGTCCGATCCGATTCTATGGCTACACCTTC. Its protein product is CASSPIRFYGYTF.

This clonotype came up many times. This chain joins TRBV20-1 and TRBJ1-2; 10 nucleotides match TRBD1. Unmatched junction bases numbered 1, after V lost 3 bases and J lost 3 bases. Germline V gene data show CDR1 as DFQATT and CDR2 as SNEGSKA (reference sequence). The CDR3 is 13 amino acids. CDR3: CSASGTGDYGYTF. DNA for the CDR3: TGCAGTGCTAGCGGGACAGGGGACTATGGCTACACCTTC.

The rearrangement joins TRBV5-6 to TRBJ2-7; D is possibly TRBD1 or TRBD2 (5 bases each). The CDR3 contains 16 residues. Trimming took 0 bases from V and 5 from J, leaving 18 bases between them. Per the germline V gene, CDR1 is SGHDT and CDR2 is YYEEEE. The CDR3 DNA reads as TGTGCCAGCAGCTTGGTACTTTCCAGGGAGACCCACGAGCAGTACTTC. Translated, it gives CASSLVLSRETHEQYF.

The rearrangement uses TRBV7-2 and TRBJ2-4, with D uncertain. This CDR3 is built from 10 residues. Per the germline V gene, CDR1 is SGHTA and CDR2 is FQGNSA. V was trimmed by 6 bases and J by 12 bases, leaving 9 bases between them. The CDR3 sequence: CASRTLTQYF. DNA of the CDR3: TGTGCCAGCAGAACACTCACTCAGTACTTC.

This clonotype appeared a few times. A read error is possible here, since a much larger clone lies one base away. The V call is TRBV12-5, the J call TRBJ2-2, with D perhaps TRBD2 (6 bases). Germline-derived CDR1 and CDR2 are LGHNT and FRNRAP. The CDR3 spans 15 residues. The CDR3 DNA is TGTGCTAGTGCCAAGGACTACCCGAACACCGGGGAGCTGTGTTTT. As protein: CASAKDYPNTGELCF.

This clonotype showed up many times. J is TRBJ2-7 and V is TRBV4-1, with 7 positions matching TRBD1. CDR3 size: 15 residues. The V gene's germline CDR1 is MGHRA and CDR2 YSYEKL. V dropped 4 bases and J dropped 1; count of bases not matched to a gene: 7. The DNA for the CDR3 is TGCGCCAGCAGCCTCCGACAGGGCGATTCCTACGAGCAGTACTTC. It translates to CASSLRQGDSYEQYF.

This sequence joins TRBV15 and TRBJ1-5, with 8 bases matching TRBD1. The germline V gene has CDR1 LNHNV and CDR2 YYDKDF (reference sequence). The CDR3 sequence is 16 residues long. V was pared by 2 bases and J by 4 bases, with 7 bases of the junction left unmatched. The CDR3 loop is CATSRTDRGGNQPQHF. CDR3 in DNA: TGTGCCACCAGCAGAACCGACAGGGGAGGTAATCAGCCCCAGCATTTT.

CDR3 loop: CASSYSPQGTEAFF. For the CDR3, the DNA is TGTGCCAGCAGTTACTCTCCGCAGGGCACTGAAGCTTTCTTT. The chain joins TRBV6-2 or TRBV6-3 to TRBJ1-1; the D gene is possibly TRBD1 (5 bases). Germline V lookup: CDR1 MNHEY, CDR2 SVGEGT. There are 14 residues in the CDR3. V lost 0 bases, J lost 4 bases, and 9 bases lay in between.

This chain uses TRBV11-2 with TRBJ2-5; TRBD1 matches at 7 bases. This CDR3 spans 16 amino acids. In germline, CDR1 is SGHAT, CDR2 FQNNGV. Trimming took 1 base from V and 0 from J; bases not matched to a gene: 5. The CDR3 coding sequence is TGTGCCAGCAGCTTAGGGGGACAGCTATACCAAGAGACCCAGTACTTC. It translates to CASSLGGQLYQETQYF.

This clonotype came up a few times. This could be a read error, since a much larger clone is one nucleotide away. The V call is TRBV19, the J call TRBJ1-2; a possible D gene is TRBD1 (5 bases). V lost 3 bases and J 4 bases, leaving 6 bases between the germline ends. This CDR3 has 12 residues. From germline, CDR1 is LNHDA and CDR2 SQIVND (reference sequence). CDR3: CASSMTAYGYTF. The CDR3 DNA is TGTGCCAGTAGTATGACAGCCTATGGCTACACCTTC.

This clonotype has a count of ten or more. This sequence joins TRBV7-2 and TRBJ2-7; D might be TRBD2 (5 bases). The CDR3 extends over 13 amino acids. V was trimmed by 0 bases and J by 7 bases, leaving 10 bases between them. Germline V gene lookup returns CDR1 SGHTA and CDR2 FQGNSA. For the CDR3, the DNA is TGTGCCAGCAGCTTAGCGGGCTCGGGGGAGCAGTACTTC. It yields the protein CASSLAGSGEQYF.

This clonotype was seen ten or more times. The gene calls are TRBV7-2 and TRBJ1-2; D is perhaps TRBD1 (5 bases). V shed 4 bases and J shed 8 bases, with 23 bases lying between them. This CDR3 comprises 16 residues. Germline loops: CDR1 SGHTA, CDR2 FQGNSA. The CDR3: CASSSDPGPGIAGYTF. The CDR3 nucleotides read TGTGCCAGCAGCTCTGACCCGGGACCTGGAATTGCAGGCTACACCTTC.

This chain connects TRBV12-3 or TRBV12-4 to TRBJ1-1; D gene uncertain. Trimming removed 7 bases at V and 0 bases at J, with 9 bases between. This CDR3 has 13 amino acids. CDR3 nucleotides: TGTGCCAGCAATAATAGGGTGAACACTGAAGCTTTCTTT. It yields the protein CASNNRVNTEAFF.